This T cell receptor beta chain was sequenced in a study of blood T cell repertoires in COVID-19. As for the study in general: The United States, Italy and Spain supplied acute and convalescent COVID-19 samples.

V was pared by 6 bases and J by 6 bases, with 7 bases of the junction left unmatched. Germline CDR1 and CDR2: SQVTM and ANQGSEA. This CDR3 contains 13 residues. As originally analysed: Nucleated cell counts were estimated from reference gene primer amplification. The assay was immunoSEQ multiplex PCR, and TCRdb's table has in-frame clones only and misses some. The V and J calls and the clone size are those of that table, but D and trimming were determined from the DNA. Among about 120,000 clones listed, 75% to 90% were seen once. Material for sequencing was peripheral blood. The clonotype originates from a woman in her 70s with acute or convalescent COVID-19. The rearrangement joins TRBV29-1 to TRBJ1-1, with 10 bases fitting TRBD1. In nucleotides, the CDR3 is TGCAGCGTCGCTCGGGACAGGGGCGCTGAAGCTTTCTTT. Translating gives CSVARDRGAEAFF.